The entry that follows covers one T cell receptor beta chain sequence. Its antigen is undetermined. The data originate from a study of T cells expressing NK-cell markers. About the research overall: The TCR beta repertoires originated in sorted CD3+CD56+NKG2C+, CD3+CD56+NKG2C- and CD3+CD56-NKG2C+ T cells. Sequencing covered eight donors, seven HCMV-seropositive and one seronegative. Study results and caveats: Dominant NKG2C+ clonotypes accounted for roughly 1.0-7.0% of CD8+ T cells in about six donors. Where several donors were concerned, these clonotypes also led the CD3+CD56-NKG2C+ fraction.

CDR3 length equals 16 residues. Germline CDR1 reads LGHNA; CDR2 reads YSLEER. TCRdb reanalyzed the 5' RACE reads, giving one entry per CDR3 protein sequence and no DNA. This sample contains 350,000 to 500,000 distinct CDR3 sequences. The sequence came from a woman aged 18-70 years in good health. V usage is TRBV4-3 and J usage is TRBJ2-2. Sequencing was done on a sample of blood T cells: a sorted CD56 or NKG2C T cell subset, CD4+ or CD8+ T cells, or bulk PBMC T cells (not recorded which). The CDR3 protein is CASSQGSAFGTGELFF.